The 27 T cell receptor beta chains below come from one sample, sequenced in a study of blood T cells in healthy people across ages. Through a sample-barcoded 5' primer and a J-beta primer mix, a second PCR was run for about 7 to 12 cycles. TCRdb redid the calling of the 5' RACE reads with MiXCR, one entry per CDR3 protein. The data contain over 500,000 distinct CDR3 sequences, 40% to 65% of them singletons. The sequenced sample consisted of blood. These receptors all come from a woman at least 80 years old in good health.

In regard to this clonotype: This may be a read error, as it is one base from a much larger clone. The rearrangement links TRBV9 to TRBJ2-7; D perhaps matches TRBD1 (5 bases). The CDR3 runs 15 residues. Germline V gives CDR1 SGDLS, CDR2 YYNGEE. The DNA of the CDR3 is TGTGCCTGCAGCAGGGTGCCGTACTACTCCTACGAGCAGTACTTC. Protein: CACSRVPYYSYEQYF.

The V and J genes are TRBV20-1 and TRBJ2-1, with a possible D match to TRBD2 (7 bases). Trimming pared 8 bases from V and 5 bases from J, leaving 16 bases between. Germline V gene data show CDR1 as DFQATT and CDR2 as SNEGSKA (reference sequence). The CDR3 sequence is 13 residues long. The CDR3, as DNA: TGCAGTTGGGGGCTAGCGGTCGACAATGAGCAGTTCTTC. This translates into CSWGLAVDNEQFF.

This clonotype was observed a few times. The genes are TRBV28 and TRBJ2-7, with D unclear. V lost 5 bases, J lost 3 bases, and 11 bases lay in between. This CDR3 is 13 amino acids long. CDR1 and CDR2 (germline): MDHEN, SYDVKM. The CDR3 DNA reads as TGTGCCAGCAGTGTAGGCCGCTTCTACGAGCAGTACTTC. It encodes CASSVGRFYEQYF.

CDR3 loop: CASSPAGGKTEAFF. CDR3 nucleotides: TGTGCCAGCAGCCCGGCGGGGGGGAAGACTGAAGCTTTCTTT. The gene calls are TRBV7-8 and TRBJ1-1; tentative D call: TRBD1 (5 bases). Trimming pared 5 bases from V and 5 bases from J, leaving 15 bases between. CDR1 is SGHVS, CDR2 FQNEAQ, per germline. This CDR3 has 14 amino acids.

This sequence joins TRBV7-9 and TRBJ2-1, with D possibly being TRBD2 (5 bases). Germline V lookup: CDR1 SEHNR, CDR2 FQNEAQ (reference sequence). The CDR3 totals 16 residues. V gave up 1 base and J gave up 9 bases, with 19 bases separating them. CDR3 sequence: CASSLETGISTIEQFF. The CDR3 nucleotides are TGTGCCAGCAGCTTAGAAACCGGGATTAGTACAATTGAGCAGTTCTTC.

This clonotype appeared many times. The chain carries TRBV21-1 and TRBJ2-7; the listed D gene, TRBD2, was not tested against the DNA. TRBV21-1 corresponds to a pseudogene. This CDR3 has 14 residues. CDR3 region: CASDASGTTYEQYF. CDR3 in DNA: TGTGCCAGCGACGCTAGCGGGACTACCTACGAGCAGTACTTC.

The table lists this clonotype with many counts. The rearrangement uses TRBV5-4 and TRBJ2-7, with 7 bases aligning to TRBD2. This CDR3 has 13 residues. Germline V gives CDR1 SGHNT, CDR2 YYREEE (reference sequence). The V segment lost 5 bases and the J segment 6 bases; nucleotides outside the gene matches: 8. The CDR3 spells CASSFSGTTEQYF. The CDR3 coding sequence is TGTGCCAGCAGTTTTTCCGGGACTACCGAGCAGTACTTC.

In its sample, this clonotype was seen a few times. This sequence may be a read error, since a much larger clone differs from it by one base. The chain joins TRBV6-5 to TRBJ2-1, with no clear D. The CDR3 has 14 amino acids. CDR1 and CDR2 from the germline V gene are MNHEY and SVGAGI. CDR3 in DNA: TGTGCAAGCAGTGACTCGCCCGGGTACAATGAGCAGTTCTTC. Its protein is CASSDSPGYNEQFF.

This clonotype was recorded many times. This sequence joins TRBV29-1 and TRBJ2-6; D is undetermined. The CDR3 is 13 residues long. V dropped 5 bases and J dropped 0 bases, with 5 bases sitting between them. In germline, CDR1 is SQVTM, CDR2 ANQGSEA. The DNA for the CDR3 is TGCAGCGTTCGGACCTCTGGGGCCAACGTCCTGACTTTC. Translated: CSVRTSGANVLTF.

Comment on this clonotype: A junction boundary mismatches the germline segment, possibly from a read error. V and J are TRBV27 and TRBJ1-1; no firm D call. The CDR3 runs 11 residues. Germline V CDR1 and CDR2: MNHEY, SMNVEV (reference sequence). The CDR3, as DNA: TGTACCAGCAGTACGGACACTGAAGCTTTCTTT. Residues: CTSSTDTEAFF.

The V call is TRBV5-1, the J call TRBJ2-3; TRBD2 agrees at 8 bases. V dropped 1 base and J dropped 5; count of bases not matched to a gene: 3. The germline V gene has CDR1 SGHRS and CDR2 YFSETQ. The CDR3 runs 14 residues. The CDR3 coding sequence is TGCGCCAGCAGCTTGTTAGCGGGAAAAGATACGCAGTATTTT. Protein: CASSLLAGKDTQYF.

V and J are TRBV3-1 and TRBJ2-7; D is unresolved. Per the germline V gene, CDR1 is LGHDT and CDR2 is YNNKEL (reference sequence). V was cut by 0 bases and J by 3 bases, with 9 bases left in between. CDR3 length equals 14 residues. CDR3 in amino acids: CASSQEPRFYEQYF. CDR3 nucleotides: TGTGCCAGCAGCCAAGAACCCCGGTTCTACGAGCAGTACTTC.

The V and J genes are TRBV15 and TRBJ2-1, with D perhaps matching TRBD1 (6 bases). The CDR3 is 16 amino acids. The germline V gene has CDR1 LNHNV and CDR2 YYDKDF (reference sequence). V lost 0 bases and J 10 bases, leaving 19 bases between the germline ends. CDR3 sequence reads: CATSRDSQGLSSEQFF. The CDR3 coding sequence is TGTGCCACCAGCAGAGATAGTCAGGGGCTGTCAAGCGAGCAGTTCTTC.

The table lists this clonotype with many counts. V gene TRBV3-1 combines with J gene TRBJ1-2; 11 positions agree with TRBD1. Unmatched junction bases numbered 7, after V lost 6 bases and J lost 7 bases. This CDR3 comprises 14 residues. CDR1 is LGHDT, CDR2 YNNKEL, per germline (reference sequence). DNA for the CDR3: TGTGCCAGCAGTCCGGGACAGGGGGGCTTTGGCTACACCTTC. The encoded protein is CASSPGQGGFGYTF.

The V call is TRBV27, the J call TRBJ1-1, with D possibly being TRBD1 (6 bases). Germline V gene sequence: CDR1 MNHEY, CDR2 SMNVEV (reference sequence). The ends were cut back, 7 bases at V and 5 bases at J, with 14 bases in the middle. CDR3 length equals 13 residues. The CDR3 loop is CASKVSGETEAFF. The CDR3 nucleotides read TGTGCCAGCAAAGTGTCAGGGGAGACTGAAGCTTTCTTT.

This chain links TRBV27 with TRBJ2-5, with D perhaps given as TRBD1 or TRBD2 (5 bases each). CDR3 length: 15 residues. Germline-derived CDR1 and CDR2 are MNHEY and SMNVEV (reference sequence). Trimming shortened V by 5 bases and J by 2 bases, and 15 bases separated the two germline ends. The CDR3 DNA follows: TGTGCCAGCAGTCGCCGGGACGGTTATCAAGAGACCCAGTACTTC. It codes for CASSRRDGYQETQYF.

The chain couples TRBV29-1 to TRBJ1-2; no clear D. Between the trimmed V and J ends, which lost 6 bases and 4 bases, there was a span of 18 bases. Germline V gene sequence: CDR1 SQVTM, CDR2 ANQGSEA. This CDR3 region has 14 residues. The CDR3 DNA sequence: TGCAGCGTCCTAACAGCATACAAGAGCTATGGCTACACCTTC. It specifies CSVLTAYKSYGYTF.

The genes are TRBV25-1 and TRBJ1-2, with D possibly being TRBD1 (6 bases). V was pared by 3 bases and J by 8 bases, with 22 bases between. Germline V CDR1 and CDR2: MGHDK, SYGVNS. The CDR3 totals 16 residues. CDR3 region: CASSDPGTLPLGGYTF. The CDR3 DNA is TGTGCCAGCAGTGACCCCGGGACACTACCCCTTGGAGGCTACACCTTC.

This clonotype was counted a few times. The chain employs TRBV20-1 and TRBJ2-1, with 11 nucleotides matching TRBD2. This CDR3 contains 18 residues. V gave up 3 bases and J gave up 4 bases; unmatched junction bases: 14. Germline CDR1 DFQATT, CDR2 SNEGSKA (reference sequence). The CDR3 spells CSARPQRSVAGGYNEQFF. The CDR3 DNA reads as TGCAGTGCTAGGCCCCAACGTAGCGTAGCGGGAGGGTACAATGAGCAGTTCTTC.

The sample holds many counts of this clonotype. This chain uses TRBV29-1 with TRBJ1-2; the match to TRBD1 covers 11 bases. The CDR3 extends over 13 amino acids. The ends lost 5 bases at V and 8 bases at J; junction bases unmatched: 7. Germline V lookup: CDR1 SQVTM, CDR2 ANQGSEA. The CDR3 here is CSVIGQGAWGYTF. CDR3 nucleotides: TGCAGCGTTATAGGACAGGGGGCTTGGGGCTACACCTTC.

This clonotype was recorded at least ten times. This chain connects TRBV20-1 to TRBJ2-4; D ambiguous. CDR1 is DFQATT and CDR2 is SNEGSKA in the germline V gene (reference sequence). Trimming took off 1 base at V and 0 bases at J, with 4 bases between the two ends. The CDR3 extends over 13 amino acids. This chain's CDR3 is CSARVLAKNIQYF. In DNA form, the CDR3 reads TGCAGTGCTAGAGTCCTAGCCAAAAACATTCAGTACTTC.

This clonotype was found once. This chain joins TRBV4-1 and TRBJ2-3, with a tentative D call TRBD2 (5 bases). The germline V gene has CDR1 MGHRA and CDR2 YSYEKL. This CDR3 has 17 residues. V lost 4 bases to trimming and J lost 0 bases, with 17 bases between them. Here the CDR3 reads CASSPVTSLASTDTQYF. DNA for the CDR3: TGCGCCAGCAGCCCAGTTACTAGTCTCGCTAGCACAGATACGCAGTATTTT.

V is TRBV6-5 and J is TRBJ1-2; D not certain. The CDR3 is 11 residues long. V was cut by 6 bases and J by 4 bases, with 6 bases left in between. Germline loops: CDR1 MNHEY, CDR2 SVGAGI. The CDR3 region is CASRFLYGYTF. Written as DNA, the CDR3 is TGTGCCAGCAGGTTCCTCTATGGCTACACCTTC.

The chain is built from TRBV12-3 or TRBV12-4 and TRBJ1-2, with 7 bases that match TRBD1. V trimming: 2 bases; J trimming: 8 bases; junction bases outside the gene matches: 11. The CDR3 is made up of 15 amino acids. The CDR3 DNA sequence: TGTGCCAGCAGTTTAAATGTCAGGGGGAGTATGGGCTACACCTTC. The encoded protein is CASSLNVRGSMGYTF.

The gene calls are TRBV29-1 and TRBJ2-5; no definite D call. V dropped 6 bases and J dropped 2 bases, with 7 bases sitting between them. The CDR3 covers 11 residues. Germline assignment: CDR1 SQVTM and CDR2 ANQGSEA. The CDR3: CSVNHQETQYF. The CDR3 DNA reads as TGCAGCGTCAACCATCAAGAGACCCAGTACTTC.

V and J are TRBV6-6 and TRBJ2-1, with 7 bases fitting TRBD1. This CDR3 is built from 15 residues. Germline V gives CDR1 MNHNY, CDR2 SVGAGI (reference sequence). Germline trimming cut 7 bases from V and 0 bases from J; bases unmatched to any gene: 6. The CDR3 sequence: CASTEDRSSYNEQFF. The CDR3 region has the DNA TGTGCCAGCACAGAGGACAGGAGCTCCTACAATGAGCAGTTCTTC.

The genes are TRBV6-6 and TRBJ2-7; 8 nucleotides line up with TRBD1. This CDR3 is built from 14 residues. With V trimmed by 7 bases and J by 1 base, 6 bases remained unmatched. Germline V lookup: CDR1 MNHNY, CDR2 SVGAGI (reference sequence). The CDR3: CASTRTGLSYEQYF. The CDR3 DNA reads TGTGCCAGCACGCGGACAGGGCTTTCCTACGAGCAGTACTTC.